Presented here are 11 T cell receptor beta chains from one specimen sequenced in a study of T cell repertoires in ileal Crohn's disease. Libraries were prepared by immunoSEQ multiplex PCR; TCRdb keeps only in-frame clonotypes and omits some of them. This sample carries thousands of clones, approximately 80% of them seen once, and the ten largest clones take around 42%. The time point here: inflamed ileum from the surgical specimen. What was sequenced was ileal tissue. The receptors derive from an adult with Crohn's disease.

The chain carries TRBV6-5 and TRBJ2-5; TRBD1 might be the D (5 bases). Between the trimmed V and J ends, which lost 5 bases and 4 bases, there was a span of 17 bases. The CDR3 has 15 amino acids. Germline V gene data show CDR1 as MNHEY and CDR2 as SVGAGI. CDR3 protein: CASSTRVGVRETQYF. The CDR3 DNA reads TGTGCCAGCAGTACCAGGGTAGGCGTGCGAGAGACCCAGTACTTC.

V usage is TRBV5-6 and J usage is TRBJ2-3; 9 bases align to TRBD2. The CDR3 totals 15 residues. Unmatched junction bases numbered 10, after V lost 4 bases and J lost 7 bases. Germline CDR1 is SGHDT and CDR2 is YYEEEE. CDR3 sequence: CASSRRAGGPYTQYF. CDR3 nucleotide sequence: TGTGCCAGCAGCCGCAGGGCGGGGGGGCCATATACGCAGTATTTT. The whole variable domain, filled in from reference TRBV5-6 and TRBJ2-3, reads DAGVTQSPTHLIKTRGQQVTLRCSPKSGHDTVSWYQQALGQGPQFIFQYYEEEERQRGNFPDRFSGHQFPNYSSELNVNALLLGDSALYLCASSRRAGGPYTQYFGPGTRLTVL.

V is TRBV5-1 and J is TRBJ2-2, with 7 bases matching TRBD2. The CDR3 consists of 16 residues. The junction had 6 bases not matched to a gene; V was cut back by 4 bases and J by 0 bases. In germline, CDR1 is SGHRS, CDR2 YFSETQ. Written as DNA, the CDR3 is TGCGCCAGCAGCAAAAGCAGCGGGGCGAACACCGGGGAGCTGTTTTTT. It encodes CASSKSSGANTGELFF. Complete variable domain (other parts from reference TRBV5-1 and TRBJ2-2): KAGVTQTPRYLIKTRGQQVTLSCSPISGHRSVSWYQQTPGQGLQFLFEYFSETQRNKGNFPGRFSGRQFSNSRSEMNVSTLELGDSALYLCASSKSSGANTGELFFGEGSRLTVL.

The chain uses TRBV6-5 and TRBJ1-5; D gene unclear. This CDR3 is built from 15 residues. Looked up from germline, CDR1 is MNHEY and CDR2 is SVGAGI. Trimming shortened V by 0 bases and J by 3 bases, and 9 bases separated the two germline ends. Here the CDR3 DNA reads TGTGCCAGCAGTTACTCTGGCGGCCCCAATCAGCCCCAGCATTTT. Translated, it gives CASSYSGGPNQPQHF.

In its sample, this clone was seen once. This chain connects TRBV18 to TRBJ1-1; D may be TRBD1 (5 bases). V was clipped by 2 bases and J by 3 bases, with 16 bases between them. The CDR3 sequence is 16 residues long. The germline V gene has CDR1 KGHSH and CDR2 LQKENI. CDR3 bases: TGTGCCAGCTCACCATATCGAGCGGGGCGCGACACTGAAGCTTTCTTT. It is translated as CASSPYRAGRDTEAFF.

A single count supports this clone. The CDR3 sequence: CASSTARDRTNYGYTF. CDR3 nucleotides: TGTGCCAGTAGTACCGCGAGGGACAGGACTAACTATGGCTACACCTTC. This chain joins TRBV19 and TRBJ1-2, with TRBD1 matching 8 bases. V shed 4 bases and J 0 bases; nucleotides not matched to a gene: 7. CDR1 and CDR2 from the germline V gene are LNHDA and SQIVND (reference sequence). The CDR3 is 16 residues long.

This chain connects TRBV4-1 to TRBJ1-5, with D perhaps TRBD1 (6 bases). This CDR3 contains 16 residues. The germline V gene has CDR1 MGHRA and CDR2 YSYEKL. V shed 1 base and J shed 5 bases, with 15 bases lying between them. The CDR3 bases are TGCGCCAGCAGCCAAGTCGGGGGGGCGGAATATCAGCCCCAGCATTTT. This codes for CASSQVGGAEYQPQHF.

The V and J genes are TRBV28 and TRBJ2-7; 11 bases map to TRBD2. This CDR3 has 15 residues. Germline CDR1 MDHEN, CDR2 SYDVKM. V trimming: 6 bases; J trimming: 1 base; junction bases outside the gene matches: 5. CDR3 protein: CASSTTSGISYEQYF. The DNA for the CDR3 is TGTGCCAGCAGCACGACTAGCGGGATATCCTACGAGCAGTACTTC.

This clone has just one count. V gene TRBV19 combines with J gene TRBJ1-2; D is ambiguous. The CDR3 covers 16 residues. Trimming took 6 bases from V and 2 from J, leaving 19 bases between them. Germline values: CDR1 LNHDA, CDR2 SQIVND (reference sequence). This CDR3 reads CASSYGRVRWNYGYTF. CDR3 in DNA: TGTGCCAGTAGCTACGGAAGGGTGAGGTGGAACTATGGCTACACCTTC.

This chain uses TRBV28 with TRBJ2-7; D uncertain. The CDR3 is made up of 13 amino acids. Germline assignment: CDR1 MDHEN and CDR2 SYDVKM. V was clipped by 7 bases and J by 1 base, with 11 bases between them. The CDR3 is CASNRPTSYEQYF. In DNA, the CDR3 is TGTGCCAGCAATCGTCCAACTTCCTACGAGCAGTACTTC.

The rearrangement joins TRBV28 to TRBJ2-1; 10 bases map to TRBD2. Germline V gene lookup returns CDR1 MDHEN and CDR2 SYDVKM. J gave up 8 bases and V 5 bases, and 12 bases lay outside the gene matches. This CDR3 is 16 amino acids long. The CDR3 sequence is CASSLSGGAPGYEQFF. In nucleotides, the CDR3 is TGTGCCAGCAGTCTCAGCGGGGGGGCACCTGGGTATGAGCAGTTCTTC.